Shown below are 9 T cell receptor beta chains from a single sample sequenced in a study of blood T cell repertoires in COVID-19. This table comes from immunoSEQ multiplex PCR, and its TCRdb copy is limited to in-frame clones, with some not included. The top ten hold roughly 2.9% of the sample, which has roughly 150,000 clones, 80% to 90% seen once. Specimen: peripheral blood. These receptors were obtained from a man aged 55 to 70 with active or convalescent COVID-19.

The chain recombines TRBV10-3 with TRBJ2-1; TRBD2 agrees at 14 bases. The CDR3 is 19 amino acids. Germline CDR1 and CDR2: ENHRY and SYGVKD. J gave up 0 bases and V 3 bases, and 7 bases lay outside the gene matches. The CDR3 loop is CAISDPGTSGGSSYNEQFF. CDR3 in DNA: TGTGCCATCAGTGACCCCGGGACTAGCGGGGGTAGCTCCTACAATGAGCAGTTCTTC.

The count of this clone is one. The V gene is TRBV19, the J gene TRBJ2-3; 8 bases align to TRBD2. Germline lookup yields CDR1 LNHDA and CDR2 SQIVND (reference sequence). The junction had 5 bases not matched to a gene; V was cut back by 4 bases and J by 5 bases. The CDR3 length is 14 residues. The CDR3 sequence is CASSKGLDKDTQYF. CDR3 DNA sequence: TGTGCCAGTAGTAAGGGACTAGATAAAGATACGCAGTATTTT.

V usage is TRBV7-8 and J usage is TRBJ1-3; no definite D call. The CDR3 covers 12 residues. Trimming left V 5 bases short and J 4 bases short, with 6 bases between. From germline, CDR1 is SGHVS and CDR2 FQNEAQ. CDR3 region: CASSPAGNTIYF. As DNA, the CDR3 is TGTGCCAGCAGCCCTGCGGGAAACACCATATATTTT. Full variable domain (remainder filled in from reference TRBV7-8 and TRBJ1-3): GAGVSQSPRYKVAKRGQDVALRCDPISGHVSLFWYQQALGQGPEFLTYFQNEAQLDKSGLPSDRFFAERPEGSVSTLKIQRTQQEDSAVYLCASSPAGNTIYFGEGSWLTVV.

The genes are TRBV6-5 and TRBJ1-1; unclear D gene. Germline CDR1 MNHEY, CDR2 SVGAGI. Between the trimmed V and J ends, which lost 2 bases and 11 bases, there was a span of 15 bases. CDR3 length: 13 amino acids. This CDR3 reads CASSYGPTNKAFF. In DNA form, the CDR3 reads TGTGCCAGCAGTTACGGTCCAACGAACAAGGCTTTCTTT.

This clone was seen just once. The chain has TRBV6-1 and TRBJ1-6; D is uncertain. CDR1 MNHNS and CDR2 SASEGT come from the germline V gene. Trimming stripped 3 bases from V and 0 bases from J, with 9 bases between. There are 16 residues in the CDR3. CDR3 nucleotide sequence: TGTGCCAGCAGTGACACTAGGAGCTCCTATAATTCACCCCTCCACTTT. Amino acids: CASSDTRSSYNSPLHF.

The chain uses TRBV28 and TRBJ1-1, with D perhaps TRBD1 (5 bases). V dropped 5 bases and J dropped 14 bases, with 18 bases sitting between them. CDR1 MDHEN and CDR2 SYDVKM come from the germline V gene. The CDR3 sequence is 12 residues long. The CDR3 protein is CASSGGLEKPFF. CDR3 coding DNA: TGTGCCAGCAGTGGGGGACTCGAGAAGCCCTTCTTT. Together with reference TRBV28 and TRBJ1-1, the CDR3 gives the full variable domain: DVKVTQSSRYLVKRTGEKVFLECVQDMDHENMFWYRQDPGLGLRLIYFSYDVKMKEKGDIPEGYSVSREKKERFSLILESASTNQTSMYLCASSGGLEKPFFGQGTRLTVV.

The chain employs TRBV6-5 and TRBJ2-2; TRBD1 matches 7 bases. The CDR3 length is 15 residues. Trimming at V came to 6 bases and at J to 5 bases, leaving 9 bases not matched to a gene. From germline, CDR1 is MNHEY and CDR2 SVGAGI. For the CDR3, the DNA is TGTGCCAGCAGCGAGGGGGACAGAATTACCGGGGAGCTGTTTTTT. Its translation is CASSEGDRITGELFF.

This clone has just one count. The chain combines TRBV9 with TRBJ1-3; no definite D call. Trimming left V 0 bases short and J 4 bases short, with 5 bases between. Per the germline V gene, CDR1 is SGDLS and CDR2 is YYNGEE. The CDR3 sequence is 13 residues long. CDR3 loop: CASSVGEGNTIYF. The CDR3 coding sequence is TGTGCCAGCAGCGTAGGAGAAGGAAACACCATATATTTT.

This clone was observed a few times. This chain links TRBV28 with TRBJ2-2, with a weak D call TRBD2 (6 bases). The CDR3 consists of 14 residues. Trimming removed 0 bases from V and 5 bases from J, with 7 bases in between. CDR1 and CDR2 (germline): MDHEN, SYDVKM. The CDR3 region has the DNA TGTGCCAGCAGTTTATGGGGGGGAACCGGGGAGCTGTTTTTT. Its protein is CASSLWGGTGELFF.